The rows below give T cell receptor beta chains drawn from one sample of a study of radiation and T cells in renal cell carcinoma. Profiling relied on immunoSEQ multiplex PCR, and the TCRdb table lists in-frame clones only, not all of them. This sample has about 140,000 clones, with over 65% found just once. The sequencing used blood, collected from a patient whose treatment included radiotherapy and nephrectomy. The receptor set was obtained from a woman aged 45-65 years with renal cell carcinoma. The CDR3 runs from the conserved cysteine through the conserved F or W. The D gene is left open where the match is weak. Size is stated for part of the rows, as once, few or many counts, or as a class when the clone is expanded.

V	D	J	size	CDR3	DNA
TRBV2	TRBD1	TRBJ1-5	NA	CASKRTGGGNQPQHF	TGTGCCAGCAAACGGACAGGGGGCGGCAATCAGCCCCAGCATTTT
TRBV2	NA	TRBJ2-7	NA	CASSVAGQTLSYEQYF	TGTGCCAGCAGTGTCGCGGGACAGACACTCTCCTACGAGCAGTACTTC
TRBV5-5	TRBD1	TRBJ1-5	NA	CASSLQGASNQPQHF	TGTGCCAGCAGCTTGCAGGGGGCTAGCAATCAGCCCCAGCATTTT
TRBV28	NA	TRBJ2-5	once	CASSLNGWGVETQYF	TGTGCCAGCAGTTTGAACGGGTGGGGTGTAGAGACCCAGTACTTC
TRBV5-5	TRBD2	TRBJ2-2	NA	CASSPREGLNTGELFF	TGTGCCAGCAGCCCGAGGGAGGGCCTGAACACCGGGGAGCTGTTTTTT
TRBV5-1	TRBD1	TRBJ1-2	NA	CASSQGAQGDGYTF	TGCGCCAGCAGCCAGGGGGCGCAGGGTGATGGCTACACCTTC
TRBV6-5	NA	TRBJ1-5	NA	CASTPWGFNQPQHF	TGTGCCAGCACCCCGTGGGGTTTCAATCAGCCCCAGCATTTT
TRBV7-2	NA	TRBJ1-5	NA	CASSNYGGGEQPQHF	TGTGCCAGCAGTAATTATGGAGGGGGGGAACAGCCCCAGCATTTT
TRBV29-1	NA	TRBJ1-2	NA	CSVEEAYYGYTF	TGCAGCGTTGAAGAGGCCTACTATGGCTACACCTTC
TRBV9	TRBD1	TRBJ1-1	NA	CASSVDPEGTGNTEAFF	TGTGCCAGCAGCGTAGACCCGGAAGGGACAGGGAACACTGAAGCTTTCTTT
TRBV10-1	NA	TRBJ2-2	NA	CASSEHQVGAGELFF	TGCGCCAGCAGTGAGCACCAGGTGGGGGCCGGGGAGCTGTTTTTT
TRBV5-4	TRBD1	TRBJ2-1	NA	CASSWTGGEQFF	TGTGCCAGCAGCTGGACAGGGGGTGAGCAGTTCTTC
TRBV7-9	TRBD2	TRBJ2-1	NA	CASIPSGRGSYNEQFF	TGTGCCAGCATTCCTAGCGGGAGAGGCTCCTACAATGAGCAGTTCTTC
TRBV6-6	NA	TRBJ1-6	few	CASSQREGSLRPLHF	TGTGCCAGCAGTCAACGGGAGGGCAGTTTGAGACCCCTCCACTTT
TRBV6-6	NA	TRBJ1-1	few	CASSYSITEKAFF	TGTGCCAGCAGTTACTCGATCACCGAGAAAGCTTTCTTT
TRBV5-1	NA	TRBJ1-4	NA	CASRPGVTNEKLFF	TGCGCCAGCAGACCAGGGGTGACTAATGAAAAACTGTTTTTT
TRBV5-1	TRBD2	TRBJ2-3	once	CASSLETSGVSQKQYF	TGCGCCAGCAGCTTGGAAACTAGCGGAGTCTCCCAGAAGCAGTATTTT
TRBV19	TRBD1	TRBJ2-7	NA	CASSRAGTGGTYEQYF	TGTGCCAGTAGTAGAGCCGGGACAGGGGGGACTTACGAGCAGTACTTC
TRBV7-8	NA	TRBJ2-1	NA	CASSLEVPASYNEQFF	TGTGCCAGCAGCCTAGAGGTCCCGGCCTCCTACAATGAGCAGTTCTTC
TRBV28	NA	TRBJ1-6	once	CASSETSTAFSPLHF	TGTGCCAGCAGTGAAACTTCTACTGCGTTTTCACCCCTCCACTTT
TRBV14	NA	TRBJ2-4	NA	CASSQVGVGSPRYF	NA
TRBV5-1	NA	TRBJ2-5	NA	CASSLRSGETQYF	TGCGCCAGCAGCTTACGCTCGGGGGAGACCCAGTACTTC
TRBV25-1	NA	TRBJ1-2	NA	CASSDWDYGYTF	TGTGCCAGCAGTGATTGGGACTATGGCTACACCTTC